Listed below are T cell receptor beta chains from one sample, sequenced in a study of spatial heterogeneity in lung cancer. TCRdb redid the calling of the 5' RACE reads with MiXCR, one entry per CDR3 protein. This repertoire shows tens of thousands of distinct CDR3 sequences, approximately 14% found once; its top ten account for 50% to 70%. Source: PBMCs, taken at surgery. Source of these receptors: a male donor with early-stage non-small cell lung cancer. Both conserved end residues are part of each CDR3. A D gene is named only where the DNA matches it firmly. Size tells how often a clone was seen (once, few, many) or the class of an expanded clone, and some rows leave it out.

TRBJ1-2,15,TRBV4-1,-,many,TGCGCCAGCAGCCAAGCCCTTGCCTTAGGTACTGGCTACACCTTC,CASSQALALGTGYTF
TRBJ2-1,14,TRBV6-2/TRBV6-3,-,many,TGTGCCAGCAGGCAACCGGGACTCACTCATGAGCAGTTCTTC,CASRQPGLTHEQFF
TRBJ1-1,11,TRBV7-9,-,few,TGTGCCAGCAGGATAGGGATGTATGCTTTCTTT,CASRIGMYAFF
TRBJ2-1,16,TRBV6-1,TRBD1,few,TGTGCCAGCAGTGAAGCGCCAGGACAGGGGCACAATGAGCAGTTCTTC,CASSEAPGQGHNEQFF
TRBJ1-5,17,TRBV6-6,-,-,TGTGCCAGCAGTTACACGGCAGGGAGTGGTAGCAATCAGCCCCAGCATTTT,CASSYTAGSGSNQPQHF
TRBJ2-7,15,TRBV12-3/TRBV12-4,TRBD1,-,TGTGCCAGCAGCCAAAGGACAGGGGGCACCTACGAGCAGTACTTC,CASSQRTGGTYEQYF
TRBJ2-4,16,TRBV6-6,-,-,TGTGCCAGCAGCCTCCCGCCGGATTGGGAGCGCAACATTCAGTACTTC,CASSLPPDWERNIQYF
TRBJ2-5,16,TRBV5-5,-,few,TGTGCCAGCAGACTAGAACAGTCAGCCCCTCAAGAGACCCAGTACTTC,CASRLEQSAPQETQYF
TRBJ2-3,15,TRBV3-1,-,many,TGTGCCAGCAGCCAGGACGTTATTGGCACAGATACGCAGTATTTT,CASSQDVIGTDTQYF
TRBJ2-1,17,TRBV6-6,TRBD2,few,TGTGCCAGCAGGACAACCTCACTAGCGGGAGTTGTGTATGAGCAGTTCTTC,CASRTTSLAGVVYEQFF
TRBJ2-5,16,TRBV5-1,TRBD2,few,TGCGCCAGCACCCCCTTAGCGGGAGTGGTTCAAGAGACCCAGTACTTC,CASTPLAGVVQETQYF
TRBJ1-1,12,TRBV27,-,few,TGTGCCAGCAGTGGACGTACCGGTGAAGCTTTCTTT,CASSGRTGEAFF
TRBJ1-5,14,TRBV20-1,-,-,TGCAGTGCCGGGACCTCCATCAGGGATCAGCCCCAGCATTTT,CSAGTSIRDQPQHF
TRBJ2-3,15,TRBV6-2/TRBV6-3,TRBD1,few,TGTGCCAGCAGGAAGACAGGGTTCGTTACAGATACGCAGTATTTT,CASRKTGFVTDTQYF
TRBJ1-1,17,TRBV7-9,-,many,TGTGCCAGCAGCTTAGTCTGGGGCTCGGACCTGAACACTGAAGCTTTCTTT,CASSLVWGSDLNTEAFF
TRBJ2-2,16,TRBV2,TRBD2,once,TGTGCCAGCAGTACGACTAGCGGGGAATTCACCGGGGAGCTGTTTTTT,CASSTTSGEFTGELFF
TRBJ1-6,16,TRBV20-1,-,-,TGCAGTGCTAGAGTTCAGGGGAGGGCCTATAATTCACCCCTCCACTTT,CSARVQGRAYNSPLHF
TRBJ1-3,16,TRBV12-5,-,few,TGTGCTAGTGCCCGTCTACGAGGGTTAGGAGGAAACACCATATATTTT,CASARLRGLGGNTIYF
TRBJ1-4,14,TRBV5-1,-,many,TGCGCCAGCAGCAGGTCAGGGGTAAATGAAAAACTGTTTTTT,CASSRSGVNEKLFF
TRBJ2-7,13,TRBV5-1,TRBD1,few,TGCGCCAGCAGCCCACAGGGGGACTACGAGCAGTACTTC,CASSPQGDYEQYF
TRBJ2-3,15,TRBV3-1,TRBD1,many,TGTGCCAGCAGCCAGGGGACAGGGTACACAGATACGCAGTATTTT,CASSQGTGYTDTQYF
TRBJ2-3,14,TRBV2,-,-,TGTGCCAGCAGTGAAGGCGGGATTTCGGATACGCAGTATTTT,CASSEGGISDTQYF
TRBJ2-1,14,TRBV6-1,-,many,TGTGCCAGCAGTGAAGTTGCCGGGGGCAATGAGCAGTTCTTC,CASSEVAGGNEQFF
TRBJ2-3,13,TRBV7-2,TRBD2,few,TGTGCCAGTTCGGCGGGAGGGTCAGATACGCAGTATTTT,CASSAGGSDTQYF
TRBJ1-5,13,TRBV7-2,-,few,TGTGCCAGCAGCTTAGCTCTGGATTCGCCCCAGCATTTT,CASSLALDSPQHF
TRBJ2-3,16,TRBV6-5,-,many,TGTGCCAGCAGTTTTCAACAGGGACTGGGGACAGATACGCAGTATTTT,CASSFQQGLGTDTQYF
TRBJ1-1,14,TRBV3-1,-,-,TGTGCCAGCAGCCCCAACGGGGAGAGAGCTGAAGCTTTCTTT,CASSPNGERAEAFF
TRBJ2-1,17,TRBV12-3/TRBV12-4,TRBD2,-,TGTGCCAGCACCTTAGGGACTAGCGGGAGGGTCGACAATGAGCAGTTCTTC,CASTLGTSGRVDNEQFF
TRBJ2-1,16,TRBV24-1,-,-,TGTGCCACCAAGGTTCTCCGTCCCACCGTCTACAATGAGCAGTTCTTC,CATKVLRPTVYNEQFF
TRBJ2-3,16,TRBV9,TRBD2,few,TGTGCCAGCAGCGTTGGTAGCGGGAGTGAAGCAGATACGCAGTATTTT,CASSVGSGSEADTQYF
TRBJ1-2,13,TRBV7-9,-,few,TGTGCCAGCAGCTTAGCGCCGGTTGGCGACACTCTCTTC,CASSLAPVGDTLF
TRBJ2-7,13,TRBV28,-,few,TGTGCCAGCAGCTTACCAGCGACCTACGAGCAGTACTTC,CASSLPATYEQYF
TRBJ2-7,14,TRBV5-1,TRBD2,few,TGCGCCAGCAGCTCCGGGACTAACTCCTACGAGCAGTACTTC,CASSSGTNSYEQYF
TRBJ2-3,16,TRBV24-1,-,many,TGTGCCACCAGTGATCAGAGGACGGCTAGCACAGATACGCAGTATTTT,CATSDQRTASTDTQYF
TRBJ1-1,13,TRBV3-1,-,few,TGTGCCAGCGGGGGAGCATTGAACACTGAAGCTTTCTTT,CASGGALNTEAFF
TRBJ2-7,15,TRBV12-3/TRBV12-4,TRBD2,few,TGTGCCAGCAGTTTAGCGCGGGGGAGCGCCTACGAGCAGTACTTC,CASSLARGSAYEQYF
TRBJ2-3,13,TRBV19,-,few,TGTGCCAGCGCTGGGGAAAGCACAGATACGCAGTATTTT,CASAGESTDTQYF
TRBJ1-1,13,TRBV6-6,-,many,TGTGCCAGCAGTTTCTCGGGGAACACTGAAGCTTTCTTT,CASSFSGNTEAFF
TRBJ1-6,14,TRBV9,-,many,TGTGCCAGCAGCGTTGAGGGTGGTAATTCACCCCTCCACTTT,CASSVEGGNSPLHF
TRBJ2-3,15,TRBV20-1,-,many,TGCAGTCCGGCGTGGGGTCATTCTAGCACAGATACGCAGTATTTT,CSPAWGHSSTDTQYF
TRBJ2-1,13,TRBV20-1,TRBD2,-,TGCAGCCCGGGGCTAGCGGGAGTCTATGAGCAGTTCTTC,CSPGLAGVYEQFF
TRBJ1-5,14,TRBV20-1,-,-,TGCAGTGCTAAACAGGGTAGTAGCAATCAGCCCCAGCATTTT,CSAKQGSSNQPQHF
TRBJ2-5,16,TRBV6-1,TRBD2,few,TGTGCCAGCAGTGAACTCGGACTAGCGGGAGTTGAGACCCAGTACTTC,CASSELGLAGVETQYF
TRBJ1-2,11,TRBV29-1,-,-,TGCAGCGCCGGAGGGGACTATGGCTACACCTTC,CSAGGDYGYTF
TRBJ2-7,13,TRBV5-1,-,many,TGCGCCAGCAGATTTCCCGGGACCTACGAGCAGTACTTC,CASRFPGTYEQYF
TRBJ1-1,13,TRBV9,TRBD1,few,TGTGCCAGTAGGGACAGGACGAACACTGAAGCTTTCTTT,CASRDRTNTEAFF
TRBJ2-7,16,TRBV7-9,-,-,TGTGCCAGCAGCTTAGCGGGGCGGGGCGTTTTCTACGAGCAGTACTTC,CASSLAGRGVFYEQYF
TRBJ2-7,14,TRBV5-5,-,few,TGTGCCAGCAGTCTGGATGGGGCCAGGGGCGAGCAGTACTTC,CASSLDGARGEQYF
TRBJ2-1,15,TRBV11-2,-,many,TGTGCCAGCAGCTTAGTTGCCGGGACGCACAATGAGCAGTTCTTC,CASSLVAGTHNEQFF
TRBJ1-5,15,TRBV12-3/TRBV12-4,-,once,TGTGCCAGCACCCCGCTAGGGTTGAGCAATCAGCCCCAGCATTTT,CASTPLGLSNQPQHF
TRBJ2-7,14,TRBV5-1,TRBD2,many,TGCGCCAGCAGCAGTCCGGGACTAGCCTACGAGCAGTACTTC,CASSSPGLAYEQYF
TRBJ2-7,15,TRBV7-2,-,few,TGTGCCAGCAGCTTAGTGTTGGGGCCTTACTACGAGCAGTACTTC,CASSLVLGPYYEQYF
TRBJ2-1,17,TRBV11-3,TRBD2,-,TGTGCCAGCAGCTTAGATCTAGGGAGCGGGGGCTACAATGAGCAGTTCTTC,CASSLDLGSGGYNEQFF
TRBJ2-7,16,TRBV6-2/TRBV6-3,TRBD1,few,TGTGCCAGCAGTTACTCCGGACAGGTTCACTCCTACGAGCAGTACTTC,CASSYSGQVHSYEQYF
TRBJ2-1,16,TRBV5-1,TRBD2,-,TGCGCCAGCAGCTTGGGGGGCCTAGCGGGAGCCAATGAGCAGTTCTTC,CASSLGGLAGANEQFF